The 17 T cell receptor beta chains reported below all come from one sample, sequenced in a study of blood T cells in healthy people across ages. PCR was performed a second time for about 6 to 12 cycles using a sample-barcoded 5' primer and a J-beta primer mix. TCRdb passed the 5' RACE reads through MiXCR, listing each CDR3 protein once. The sample holds about 730,000 distinct CDR3 sequences, roughly 44% seen once. Sequenced material: blood. Source of these receptors: a woman in her sixties in good health.

The gene calls are TRBV29-1 and TRBJ2-7; 8 nucleotides agree with TRBD1. J lost 5 bases, V lost 7 bases, and 10 bases had no gene match. The CDR3 has 13 residues. Germline V gene sequence: CDR1 SQVTM, CDR2 ANQGSEA. The CDR3 is CSAKDRVVHEQYF. The DNA for the CDR3 is TGCAGCGCTAAGGACAGGGTAGTACACGAGCAGTACTTC.

The chain carries TRBV20-1 and TRBJ2-3; D gene ambiguous. CDR3 length equals 12 residues. V lost 3 bases and J 2 bases, leaving 6 bases between the germline ends. Germline V CDR1 and CDR2: DFQATT, SNEGSKA (reference sequence). As DNA, the CDR3 is TGCAGTGCTAGTCGGAACACAGATACGCAGTATTTT. This sequence encodes CSASRNTDTQYF.

The chain is built from TRBV2 and TRBJ2-1; 7 bases fit TRBD1. The J call is in doubt because the DNA end fits TRBJ2-7 better. CDR3 length: 16 amino acids. Germline V gene data show CDR1 as SNHLY and CDR2 as FYNNEI. The CDR3 spells CASRRSGTEANNEQYF. CDR3 in DNA: TGTGCCAGCAGACGCTCCGGGACAGAAGCAAACAATGAGCAGTACTTC.

This clonotype has a handful of counts. The J gene is TRBJ2-5, the V gene TRBV6-2 or TRBV6-3; 7 bases agree with TRBD2. Germline CDR1 and CDR2: MNHEY and SVGEGT. The V segment lost 7 bases and the J segment 4 bases; nucleotides outside the gene matches: 6. This CDR3 contains 13 residues. The CDR3 DNA reads as TGTGCCAGCAAAACTACGGGGGGAGAGACCCAGTACTTC. Translated, it gives CASKTTGGETQYF.

This clonotype was recorded many times. The chain recombines TRBV7-2 with TRBJ2-5, with 10 bases fitting TRBD1. The V gene end was trimmed by 4 bases and the J gene end by 1 base; junction bases not matched to a gene: 3. The CDR3 length is 15 residues. Germline-derived CDR1 and CDR2 are SGHTA and FQGNSA. The CDR3 loop reads CASSSGQGSQETQYF. DNA for the CDR3: TGTGCCAGCAGCTCGGGACAGGGGAGCCAAGAGACCCAGTACTTC.

The chain links TRBV6-1 to TRBJ1-2, with D unclear. V was shortened by 6 bases and J by 4 bases, with 12 bases between the two germline ends. The germline V gene encodes CDR1 MNHNS and CDR2 SASEGT. The CDR3 covers 13 residues. The CDR3 DNA sequence: TGTGCCAGCAGGTCCCCGGGGAGCTATGGCTACACCTTC. The encoded protein is CASRSPGSYGYTF.

The chain carries TRBV27 and TRBJ2-7; D might be TRBD1 (6 bases). The length of the CDR3 is 14 residues. Trimming removed 5 bases at V and 4 bases at J, with 15 bases between. CDR1 and CDR2 (germline): MNHEY, SMNVEV (reference sequence). For the CDR3, the DNA is TGTGCCAGCAGTGTTGTGGGGGCTCGGTACGAGCAGTACTTC. The encoded protein is CASSVVGARYEQYF.

This clonotype appeared many times. The chain links TRBV3-1 to TRBJ2-3; TRBD1 agrees at 8 bases. The CDR3 is made up of 15 amino acids. V dropped 4 bases and J dropped 2; count of bases not matched to a gene: 5. Per the germline V gene, CDR1 is LGHDT and CDR2 is YNNKEL (reference sequence). The CDR3 DNA reads as TGTGCCAGCAGCCCGGGACAGGAGTTCACAGATACGCAGTATTTT. Protein sequence: CASSPGQEFTDTQYF.

The rearrangement uses TRBV25-1 and TRBJ1-2, with D possibly matching TRBD1 (6 bases). V shed 3 bases and J shed 3 bases, with 11 bases lying between them. The CDR3 totals 14 residues. Germline loops: CDR1 MGHDK, CDR2 SYGVNS. CDR3 loop: CASSDTGTDYGYTF. CDR3 sequence (DNA): TGTGCCAGCAGTGATACAGGGACTGACTATGGCTACACCTTC.

CDR3 coding DNA: TGTGCCAGCAGTTCACTTCCTAACTATGGCTACACCTTC. Its protein product is CASSSLPNYGYTF. The V gene is TRBV6-5, the J gene TRBJ1-2; unclear D gene. The germline gives CDR1 MNHEY, CDR2 SVGAGI. The CDR3 covers 13 residues. Trimming pared 4 bases from V and 0 bases from J, leaving 6 bases between.

For this clonotype: Germline is not matched at one junction end, which may reflect a read error. The chain employs TRBV28 and TRBJ2-5, with 9 bases matching TRBD2. This CDR3 spans 14 amino acids. Germline-derived CDR1 and CDR2 are MDHEN and SYDVKM. The CDR3 nucleotides are TGTGCCAGCAGGGGAATAGCGGGGGTAGAGGCCCAGTACTTC. It yields the protein CASRGIAGVEAQYF.

The chain employs TRBV9 and TRBJ2-6; D unclear. CDR1 and CDR2 from the germline V gene are SGDLS and YYNGEE. This CDR3 has 15 amino acids. V lost 2 bases, J lost 0 bases, and 6 bases lay in between. CDR3 loop: CASSVINSGANVLTF. The CDR3 DNA is TGTGCCAGCAGCGTTATCAACTCTGGGGCCAACGTCCTGACTTTC.

The chain links TRBV10-3 to TRBJ1-1; 7 nucleotides agree with TRBD1. The CDR3 loop spans 17 amino acids. The junction had 11 bases not matched to a gene; V was cut back by 3 bases and J by 1 base. The germline V gene encodes CDR1 ENHRY and CDR2 SYGVKD. The CDR3 DNA reads as TGTGCCATCAGTGACCATATAGGGGACAGCCCGAACACTGAAGCTTTCTTT. This codes for CAISDHIGDSPNTEAFF.

The rearrangement joins TRBV7-3 to TRBJ2-7; either TRBD1 or TRBD2 may fit D (5 bases each). The CDR3 is made up of 14 amino acids. Germline V gene data show CDR1 as SGHTA and CDR2 as FQGTGA. V lost 1 base and J 2 bases, leaving 9 bases between the germline ends. CDR3 protein: CASSLMGPTYEQYF. CDR3 DNA sequence: TGTGCCAGCAGCTTAATGGGACCGACCTACGAGCAGTACTTC.

The chain links TRBV21-1 to TRBJ1-6. TRBV21-1 is described as a pseudogene. The CDR3 runs 16 residues. CDR3 in amino acids: CASSLWGSLYNSPLHF. CDR3 nucleotide sequence: TGTGCCAGCAGCTTATGGGGTTCTCTCTATAATTCACCCCTCCACTTT.

Note on this clonotype: One end of the junction varies from germline; a read error may be responsible. V gene TRBV6-1 combines with J gene TRBJ2-1, with 7 bases lining up with TRBD2. The CDR3 totals 17 residues. CDR1 is MNHNS and CDR2 is SASEGT in the germline V gene. In nucleotides, the CDR3 is TGTGCCAGCAGTGGAGGTACTAGCGTAGACTCCTACGATGAGCAGTTCTTC. Translated: CASSGGTSVDSYDEQFF.

The chain carries TRBV7-9 and TRBJ2-7; TRBD2 might be the D (6 bases). Trimming shortened V by 4 bases and J by 3 bases, and 19 bases separated the two germline ends. CDR3 length equals 16 residues. The V gene's germline CDR1 is SEHNR and CDR2 FQNEAQ (reference sequence). The CDR3 region is CASSSLLGGRLYEQYF. The CDR3 bases are TGTGCCAGCAGCTCCCTCCTGGGAGGTCGACTCTACGAGCAGTACTTC. Full variable domain (remainder filled in from reference TRBV7-9 and TRBJ2-7): DTGVSQNPRHKITKRGQNVTFRCDPISEHNRLYWYRQTLGQGPEFLTYFQNEAQLEKSRLLSDRFSAERPKGSFSTLEIQRTEQGDSAMYLCASSSLLGGRLYEQYFGPGTRLTVT.